These T cell receptor beta chains were read from a single sample in a study of blood T cell repertoires in COVID-19. Sequencing was performed with immunoSEQ multiplex PCR; in TCRdb, only in-frame clones are kept and a portion is missing. Of roughly 250,000 clones in the sample, about 85% were seen once. Sequenced material: peripheral blood. The receptors shown here come from a man between 60 and 70 years old who had recovered from COVID-19. Each CDR3 is given with its conserved first and last residue. D genes are given only for firm matches. The size entry is marked missing in some rows and otherwise reads once, few, many or a size class.

D gene: TRBD1
J gene: TRBJ2-1
V gene: TRBV19
clone size: -
CDR3 DNA: TGTGCCAGTAGTATAGGGCCAAGGACAGGGGGGTACAATGAGCAGTTCTTC
CDR3 protein: CASSIGPRTGGYNEQFF

D gene: -
J gene: TRBJ2-3
V gene: TRBV4-1
clone size: -
CDR3 DNA: TGCGCCAGCAGCCAAGAGGGGAGAAGCACAGATACGCAGTATTTT
CDR3 protein: CASSQEGRSTDTQYF

D gene: -
J gene: TRBJ2-1
V gene: TRBV27
clone size: once
CDR3 DNA: TGTGCCAGCACTGCCGGGTTGCCATACAATGAGCAGTTCTTC
CDR3 protein: CASTAGLPYNEQFF

D gene: TRBD1
J gene: TRBJ2-3
V gene: TRBV7-8
clone size: -
CDR3 DNA: TGTGCCAGCAGCTCACCCTGGCTCGGGAAGGACAGGGAGAGAGCAGATACGCAGTATTTT
CDR3 protein: CASSSPWLGKDRERADTQYF

D gene: TRBD1
J gene: TRBJ2-1
V gene: TRBV10-3
clone size: -
CDR3 DNA: TGTGCCATCAACGGGGGGACAGGGGTGGATAGCGGGCAGTTCTTC
CDR3 protein: CAINGGTGVDSGQFF

D gene: TRBD1
J gene: TRBJ1-2
V gene: TRBV19
clone size: -
CDR3 DNA: TGTGCCAGTAGTATGTCAACAGGGGGTGACTATGGCTACACCTTC
CDR3 protein: CASSMSTGGDYGYTF

D gene: TRBD2
J gene: TRBJ2-3
V gene: TRBV19
clone size: -
CDR3 DNA: TGTGCCAGTAGTGCCCAACTAAACGGGGGGGCCGGCGATACGCAGTATTTT
CDR3 protein: CASSAQLNGGAGDTQYF

D gene: -
J gene: TRBJ1-2
V gene: TRBV5-6
clone size: -
CDR3 DNA: TGTGCCAGCAGCTTGATCAGGGGTGGTGGCTACACCTTC
CDR3 protein: CASSLIRGGGYTF

D gene: -
J gene: TRBJ1-1
V gene: TRBV6-1
clone size: -
CDR3 DNA: TGTGCCAGCAGTGAAAGACATTTCACTGAAGCTTTCTTT
CDR3 protein: CASSERHFTEAFF

D gene: -
J gene: TRBJ1-3
V gene: TRBV6-6
clone size: -
CDR3 DNA: TGTGCCAGCAGTCCCATGGGGAGCTACAACTTTCCCTCTGGAAACACCATATATTTT
CDR3 protein: CASSPMGSYNFPSGNTIYF

D gene: TRBD2
J gene: TRBJ2-1
V gene: TRBV5-4
clone size: -
CDR3 DNA: TGTGCCAGCAGCACGAGCCCGGGACTAGCGTCCTACAATGAGCAGTTCTTC
CDR3 protein: CASSTSPGLASYNEQFF

D gene: -
J gene: TRBJ2-7
V gene: TRBV2
clone size: -
CDR3 DNA: TGTGCCAGCAGTGTCAGCTACGAGCAGTACTTC
CDR3 protein: CASSVSYEQYF

D gene: TRBD1
J gene: TRBJ2-7
V gene: TRBV5-8
clone size: -
CDR3 DNA: TGTGCCAGCAGCTTCCGCCGGACAGGGAAACCCTACGAGCAGTACTTC
CDR3 protein: CASSFRRTGKPYEQYF

D gene: -
J gene: TRBJ1-5
V gene: TRBV4-1
clone size: -
CDR3 DNA: TGCGCCAGCAGCCAAGATACGTCAGGGTCCAATCAGCCCCAGCATTTT
CDR3 protein: CASSQDTSGSNQPQHF

D gene: TRBD1
J gene: TRBJ1-2
V gene: TRBV6-5
clone size: once
CDR3 DNA: TGTGCCAGCAGTTACGCGACAGGGGGCTATGGCTACACCTTC
CDR3 protein: CASSYATGGYGYTF

D gene: TRBD2
J gene: TRBJ2-7
V gene: TRBV7-9
clone size: -
CDR3 DNA: TGTGCCAGCAGCTTGGCGGGGGGTCCCTACGAGCAGTACTTC
CDR3 protein: CASSLAGGPYEQYF

D gene: TRBD1
J gene: TRBJ1-6
V gene: TRBV6-5
clone size: -
CDR3 DNA: TGTGCCAGCAGTCGACAGGGAGGTGAATCACCCCTCCACTTT
CDR3 protein: CASSRQGGESPLHF

D gene: TRBD1
J gene: TRBJ1-1
V gene: TRBV7-9
clone size: few
CDR3 DNA: TGTGCCAGCAGCCGGGACAGGGAGGTAGCTTTCTTT
CDR3 protein: CASSRDREVAFF

D gene: TRBD1
J gene: TRBJ1-1
V gene: TRBV7-8
clone size: -
CDR3 DNA: TGTGCCAGCAGCTTAGCGTTTGGGACAGGGAACACTGAAGCTTTCTTT
CDR3 protein: CASSLAFGTGNTEAFF

D gene: TRBD1
J gene: TRBJ1-1
V gene: TRBV6-2/TRBV6-3
clone size: -
CDR3 DNA: TGTGCCAGCAGTACACAGGGGGCCCTCCTCTTTTCTGAAGCTTTCTTT
CDR3 protein: CASSTQGALLFSEAFF

D gene: -
J gene: TRBJ2-7
V gene: TRBV11-2
clone size: -
CDR3 DNA: TGTGCCAGCAGCCCCATGGGGGGGGCCCTCTCCTACGAGCAGTACTTC
CDR3 protein: CASSPMGGALSYEQYF

D gene: -
J gene: TRBJ1-1
V gene: TRBV5-1
clone size: -
CDR3 DNA: TGCGCCAGCAGCTTGCAAACCCCAGGGGAAACTGAAGCTTTCTTT
CDR3 protein: CASSLQTPGETEAFF

D gene: -
J gene: TRBJ1-1
V gene: TRBV5-1
clone size: -
CDR3 DNA: TGCGCCAGCAGCTTCCGGCAGGGCGTGGCCACTGAAGCTTTCTTT
CDR3 protein: CASSFRQGVATEAFF

D gene: -
J gene: TRBJ2-1
V gene: TRBV9
clone size: -
CDR3 DNA: TGTGCCAGCAGCATCCAAATAACAGGGTACAATGAGCAGTTCTTC
CDR3 protein: CASSIQITGYNEQFF

D gene: TRBD1
J gene: TRBJ1-4
V gene: TRBV20-1
clone size: -
CDR3 DNA: TGCAGTGCTAGTGATCGGACAGGGTCTGGGGAAAAACTGTTTTTT
CDR3 protein: CSASDRTGSGEKLFF

D gene: -
J gene: TRBJ2-2
V gene: TRBV21-1
clone size: -
CDR3 DNA: TGTGCCAGGTATTCCGAATTAGGGACTAGCGGTGGTGGGGAGCTGTTTTTT
CDR3 protein: CARYSELGTSGGGELFF

D gene: -
J gene: TRBJ1-6
V gene: TRBV7-9
clone size: few
CDR3 DNA: TGTGCCAGCAGCTTGGCACAGCTAAATTCACCCCTCCACTTT
CDR3 protein: CASSLAQLNSPLHF

D gene: -
J gene: TRBJ2-3
V gene: TRBV19
clone size: -
CDR3 DNA: TGTGCCAGTAAGGACTTCACAGATACGCAGTATTTT
CDR3 protein: CASKDFTDTQYF

D gene: -
J gene: TRBJ1-3
V gene: TRBV6-5
clone size: -
CDR3 DNA: TGTGCCAGCAGTCGGGACATCCTCTCTGGAAACACCATATATTTT
CDR3 protein: CASSRDILSGNTIYF

D gene: -
J gene: TRBJ1-5
V gene: TRBV6-1
clone size: -
CDR3 DNA: TGTGCCAGCAGTGAAGCTCTTCAGCCCCAGCATTTT
CDR3 protein: CASSEALQPQHF

D gene: TRBD1
J gene: TRBJ1-5
V gene: TRBV6-6
clone size: few
CDR3 DNA: TGTGCCAGCAGGACAGGGGACTTCGATCAGCCCCAGCATTTT
CDR3 protein: CASRTGDFDQPQHF

D gene: TRBD1
J gene: TRBJ2-7
V gene: TRBV6-5
clone size: few
CDR3 DNA: TGTGCCAGCAGTATATCGACAGGGGGGTCCTACGAGCAGTACTTC
CDR3 protein: CASSISTGGSYEQYF

D gene: -
J gene: TRBJ2-2
V gene: TRBV5-1
clone size: -
CDR3 DNA: TGCGCCAGCAGCCCCAGGACGAACACCGGGGAGCTGTTTTTT
CDR3 protein: CASSPRTNTGELFF

D gene: -
J gene: TRBJ2-7
V gene: TRBV19
clone size: once
CDR3 DNA: TGTGCCAGTAGTATAGGGAGAAATTACGAGCAGTACTTC
CDR3 protein: CASSIGRNYEQYF

D gene: -
J gene: TRBJ1-3
V gene: TRBV28
clone size: -
CDR3 DNA: TGTGCCAGCAGTTCTGCGGGAAAAAACTCTGGAAACACCATATATTTT
CDR3 protein: CASSSAGKNSGNTIYF

D gene: TRBD1
J gene: TRBJ1-6
V gene: TRBV25-1
clone size: -
CDR3 DNA: TGTGCCAGCAGGAGGGGGCACGCGTATAATTCACCCCTCCACTTT
CDR3 protein: CASRRGHAYNSPLHF

D gene: -
J gene: TRBJ2-7
V gene: TRBV6-1
clone size: -
CDR3 DNA: TGTGCCAGCAGTGAAGCCACAGGGAGCTCCTACGAGCAGTACTTC
CDR3 protein: CASSEATGSSYEQYF